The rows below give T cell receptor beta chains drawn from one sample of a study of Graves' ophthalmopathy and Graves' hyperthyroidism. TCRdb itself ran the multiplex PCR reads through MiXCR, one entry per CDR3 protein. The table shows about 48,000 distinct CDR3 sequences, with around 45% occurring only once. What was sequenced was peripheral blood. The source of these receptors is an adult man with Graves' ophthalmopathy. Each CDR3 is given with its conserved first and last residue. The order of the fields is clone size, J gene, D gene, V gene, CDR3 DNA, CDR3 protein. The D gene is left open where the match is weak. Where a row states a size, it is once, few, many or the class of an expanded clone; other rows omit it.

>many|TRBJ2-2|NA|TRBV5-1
TGCGCCAGCAGCTTGGGTAACGGGGGCAATTCCGGGGAGCTGTTTTTT
CASSLGNGGNSGELFF
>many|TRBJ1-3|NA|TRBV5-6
TGTGCCAGCAGCCCCCCCCCACTCTCTGGAAACACCATATATTTT
CASSPPPLSGNTIYF
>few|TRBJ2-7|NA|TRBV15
TGTGCCACCAGCAGAGACCCGGGCTACGAGCAGTACTTC
CATSRDPGYEQYF
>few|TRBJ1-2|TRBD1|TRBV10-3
TGTGCCATCAGTGAGTTGGACAGGGCCTATGGCTACACCTTC
CAISELDRAYGYTF
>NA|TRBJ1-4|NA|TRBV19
TGTGCCAGTAGTATCGACGGGGCAACTAATGAAAAACTGTTTTTT
CASSIDGATNEKLFF
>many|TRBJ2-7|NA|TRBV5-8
TGTGCCAGCAGTTCCGGGACCTCAAGAGAGCAGTACTTC
CASSSGTSREQYF
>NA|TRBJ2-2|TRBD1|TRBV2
TGTGCCAGCGGATCGGGACAGGGGGCCCTCACCGGGGGGTTGTTTTTT
CASGSGQGALTGGLFF
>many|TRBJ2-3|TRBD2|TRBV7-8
TGTGCCAGCAGCCCCCTCCAGGGAGGGATAGATACGCAGTATTTT
CASSPLQGGIDTQYF
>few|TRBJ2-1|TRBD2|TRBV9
TGTGCCAGCAGCGCCGGGACTACCAATGAGCAGTTCTTC
CASSAGTTNEQFF
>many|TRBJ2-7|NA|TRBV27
TGTGCCAGCAGCAGGGACTACGAGCAGTACTTC
CASSRDYEQYF
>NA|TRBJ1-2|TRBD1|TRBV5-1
TGCGCCAGCAGCTTCGGGACAGGGGAAAGCTACACCTTC
CASSFGTGESYTF
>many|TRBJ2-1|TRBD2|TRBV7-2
TGTGCCAGCAGCTCTAGCGGGGGGTCCTACAATGAGCAGTTCTTC
CASSSSGGSYNEQFF
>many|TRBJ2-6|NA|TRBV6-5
TGTGCCAGCAGTCGTCCCGGGGCCAACGTCCTGACTTTC
CASSRPGANVLTF
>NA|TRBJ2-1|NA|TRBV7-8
TGTGCCAGCTGGCCGGGAATCTCCTACAATGAGCAGTTCTTC
CASWPGISYNEQFF
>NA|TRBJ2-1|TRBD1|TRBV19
TGTGCCAGTACGATGAGGACAGGAAACAATGAGCAGTTCTTC
CASTMRTGNNEQFF
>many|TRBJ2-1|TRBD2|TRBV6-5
TGTGCCAGCAGTTACTCGACTAGCGGGTACAATGAGCAGTTCTTC
CASSYSTSGYNEQFF
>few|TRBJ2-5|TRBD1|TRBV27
TGTGCCAGCAGTCCTCGACCGGGACAGGGGGGTCGGGAGACCCAGTACTTC
CASSPRPGQGGRETQYF
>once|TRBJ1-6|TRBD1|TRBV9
TGTGCCAGCAGCACAGAGGCCGGGACAGGGAGTTCACCCCTCCACTTT
CASSTEAGTGSSPLHF
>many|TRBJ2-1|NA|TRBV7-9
TGTGCCAGCAGCCCCCACCCGCGAGTGGGAGGCAATGAGCAGTTCTTC
CASSPHPRVGGNEQFF
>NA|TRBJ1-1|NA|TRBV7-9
TGTGCCAGCAGCTTAGGGACAGCTAAGGCTGAAGCTTTCTTT
CASSLGTAKAEAFF
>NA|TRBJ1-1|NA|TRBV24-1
TGTGCCACCAGTGCGGGGGTGAACACTGAAGCTTTCTTT
CATSAGVNTEAFF
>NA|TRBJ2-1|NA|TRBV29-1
TGCAGCGTTGAAGGCACGGGGAGCAACAATGAGCAGTTCTTC
CSVEGTGSNNEQFF
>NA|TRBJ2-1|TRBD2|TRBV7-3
TGTGTCAGTAGCCTAACGGGGATTGGGACTAGCGGCTACAATGAGCAGTTCTTC
CVSSLTGIGTSGYNEQFF
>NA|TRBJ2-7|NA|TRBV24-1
TGTGCCACCAGTGATACTTCTTGGGCGGACGAGCAGTACTTC
CATSDTSWADEQYF
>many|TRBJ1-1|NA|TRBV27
TGTGCCAGCAGTTTAAAAATGAACACTGAAGCTTTCTTT
CASSLKMNTEAFF
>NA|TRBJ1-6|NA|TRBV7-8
TGTGCCAGCAGCTTAAATCAGGGTTTCGGTAATTCACCCCTCCACTTT
CASSLNQGFGNSPLHF
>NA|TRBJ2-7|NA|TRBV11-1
TGTGCCAGCAGCTTAGCTCTTGGCGGGCCTAGCTCCTACGAGCAGTACTTC
CASSLALGGPSSYEQYF
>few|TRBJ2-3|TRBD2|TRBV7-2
TGTGCCAGCAGCCAAAGCGGGACCACGTCCACAGATACGCAGTATTTT
CASSQSGTTSTDTQYF
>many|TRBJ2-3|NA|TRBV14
TGTGCCAGCAGCCAGCCCGGTACAGATACGCAGTATTTT
CASSQPGTDTQYF
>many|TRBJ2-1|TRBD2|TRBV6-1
TGTGCCAGCAGTGAACTAGCGGGAGTGGGGTACAATGAGCAGTTCTTC
CASSELAGVGYNEQFF
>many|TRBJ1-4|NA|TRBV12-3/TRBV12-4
TGTGCCAGCAGTTCTGGGTTGGAACTGTTTTTT
CASSSGLELFF
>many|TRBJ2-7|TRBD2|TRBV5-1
TGCGCCAGCAGCCAGCGGACTAGCGGGACTACCTACGAGCAGTACTTC
CASSQRTSGTTYEQYF
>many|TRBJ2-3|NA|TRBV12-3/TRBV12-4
TGTGCCAGCAGTTTAGGACAGGCAGATACGCAGTATTTT
CASSLGQADTQYF
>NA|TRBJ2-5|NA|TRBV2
TGTGCCAGCACATTTACCGTGGGGGGAGTTGCCGGGGGGACCCAGTACTTC
CASTFTVGGVAGGTQYF
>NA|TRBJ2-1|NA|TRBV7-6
TGTGCCAGCAGCTTGGGGGTTCAGGGGACGAAGGGTGAGCAGTTCTTC
CASSLGVQGTKGEQFF
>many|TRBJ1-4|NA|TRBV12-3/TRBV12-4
TGTGCCAGCAGAAACAACAGGGTTTGGCCTGAAAAACTGTTTTTT
CASRNNRVWPEKLFF
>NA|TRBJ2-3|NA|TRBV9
TGTGCCAGCAGCTACCGCATACTAAGCGGCACAGATACGCAGTATTTT
CASSYRILSGTDTQYF
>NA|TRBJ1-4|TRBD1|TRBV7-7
TGTGCTAGCAGCCCCGGGACAGCAACTAATGAAAAACTGTTTTTT
CASSPGTATNEKLFF
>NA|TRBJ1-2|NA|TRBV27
TGTGCCAGCAGTTCACCACAGGGTCGCCCGCTTGGTGGCTACACCTTC
CASSSPQGRPLGGYTF
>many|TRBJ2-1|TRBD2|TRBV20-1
TGCAGTGCTAGAGAGGAGCTAGCGGGGGTTAAATCTGAGCAGTTCTTC
CSAREELAGVKSEQFF
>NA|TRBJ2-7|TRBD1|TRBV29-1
TGCAGCGCGGGACAGCTTTACTTC
CSAGQLYF
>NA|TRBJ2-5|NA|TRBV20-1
TGCAGTGCACGCAGTATTGCGATGGAGACCCAGTACTTC
CSARSIAMETQYF
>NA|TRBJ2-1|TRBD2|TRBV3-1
TGTGCCAGCAGCCCAGGGACTAGCGGGGGGTACAATGAGCAGTTCTTC
CASSPGTSGGYNEQFF
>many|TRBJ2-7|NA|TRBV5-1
TGCGCCAGCAGCTGGTCGGGTCAGGGAGGCTACGAGCAGTACTTC
CASSWSGQGGYEQYF
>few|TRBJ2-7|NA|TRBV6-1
TGTGCCAGCAGTGAAGCGGGGCTCTACGAGCAGTACTTC
CASSEAGLYEQYF
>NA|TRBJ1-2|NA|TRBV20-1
TGCAGTGCTAGAGATCTTCGGGGGGCGCGTGGCTACACCTTC
CSARDLRGARGYTF
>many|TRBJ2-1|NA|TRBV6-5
TGTGCCAGCAGTAGGGAGAGGGCCTACAATGAGCAGTTCTTC
CASSRERAYNEQFF
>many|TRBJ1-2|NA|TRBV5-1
TGCGCCAGCAGTGGCTCTAACTATGGCTACACCTTC
CASSGSNYGYTF
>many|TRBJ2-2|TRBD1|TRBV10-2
TGCGCCAGCAGTCGGACAGGGATGGACACCGGGGAGCTGTTTTTT
CASSRTGMDTGELFF
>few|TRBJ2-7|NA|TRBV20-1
TGCAGTGCCAGGCCGCGGGCAACCTACGAGCAGTACTTC
CSARPRATYEQYF
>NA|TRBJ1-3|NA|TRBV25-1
TGTGCCAGCAGTGAAAGGACTGGAAACACCATATATTTT
CASSERTGNTIYF
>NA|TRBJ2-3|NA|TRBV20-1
TGCAGTGCTATCCCTCAGACAGATACGCAGTATTTT
CSAIPQTDTQYF
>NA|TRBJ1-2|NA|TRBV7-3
TGTGCCAGCAGCACGGGGGGGGCGGATAACTATGGCTACACCTTC
CASSTGGADNYGYTF
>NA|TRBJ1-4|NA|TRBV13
TGTGCCAGCAGCTCCACCGACGGTTGGGGTGGAGATGAAAAACTGTTTTTT
CASSSTDGWGGDEKLFF